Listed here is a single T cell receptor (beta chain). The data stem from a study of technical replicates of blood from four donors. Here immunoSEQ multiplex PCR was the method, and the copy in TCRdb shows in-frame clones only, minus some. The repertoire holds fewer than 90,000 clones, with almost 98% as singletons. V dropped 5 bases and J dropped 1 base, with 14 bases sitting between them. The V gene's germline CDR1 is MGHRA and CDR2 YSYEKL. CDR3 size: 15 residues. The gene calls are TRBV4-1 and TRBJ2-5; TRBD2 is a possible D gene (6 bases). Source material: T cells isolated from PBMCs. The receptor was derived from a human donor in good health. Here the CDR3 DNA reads TGCGCCAGCAGCTACTCCGCGGGGTCCCAAGAGACCCAGTACTTC. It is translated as CASSYSAGSQETQYF.